A selection of T cell receptor beta chains follows, all from one sample in a study of cytomegalovirus exposure and HLA in healthy donors. The method was immunoSEQ multiplex PCR; TCRdb's version includes in-frame clones alone and lacks a portion of them. The sample has approximately 190,000 clones; 81% are singletons. Sequencing used PBMCs. These receptors all come from a man aged 35 to 55 in good health and CMV-seropositive. CDR3s leave out the opening cysteine and the closing phenylalanine or tryptophan.

ASSLISEGETQY	TRBV5-1	TRBJ2-5
ASSLGPGQLIIGNTEAF	TRBV5-1	TRBJ1-1
ASSPGGARGYNEQF	TRBV7-2	TRBJ2-1
ASRYRAGINYGYT	TRBV6-1	TRBJ1-2
ASSLGQGGDEQY	TRBV5-8	TRBJ2-7
TSSQALNQPQH	TRBV1	TRBJ1-5
ASSHGRAEAETQY	TRBV4-2	TRBJ2-5
ASSDRTAEAF	TRBV6-5	TRBJ1-1
ASRQPGQGYGYT	TRBV19	TRBJ1-2
ASSSPDRGVCGYT	TRBV5-1	TRBJ1-2
ASSLRGAYGVENTGELF	TRBV7-3	TRBJ2-2
ASSQESQGGYEQY	TRBV4-1	TRBJ2-7
ASSVGGNEQY	TRBV9	TRBJ2-7
ASSTLAGGPVDEQF	TRBV5-1	TRBJ2-1
ASSVNGVGYEQY	TRBV5-6	TRBJ2-7
ASSLGASGYT	TRBV7-9	TRBJ1-2
ASSPGAGSLGTEAF	TRBV18	TRBJ1-1
ASSERQGETEAF	TRBV5-4	TRBJ1-1
ASTDYPSYEQY	TRBV5-1	TRBJ2-7
SAPRASGSRDTQY	TRBV29-1	TRBJ2-3
ASSRRGTDTQY	TRBV6-5	TRBJ2-3
ASGLVLYGTGDPHGNEKLF	TRBV12-5	TRBJ1-4
ASSPGQGLAGGYEQF	TRBV7-3	TRBJ2-1
ASSPGTSASYNEQF	TRBV19	TRBJ2-1
ASSQGLAGPDTQY	TRBV7-9	TRBJ2-3
AISAGDRNPSTDTQY	TRBV10-3	TRBJ2-3
ASSLALQGWADEQF	TRBV5-8	TRBJ2-1